The source of this TCR beta chain is a study of blood T cell repertoires in COVID-19 (dated by TCRdb to 2018 to 2020). At the level of the whole study: Samples covering the acute and convalescent phases of COVID-19 were provided by collaborators in the United States, Italy and Spain. The samples were drawn from two sources: the first 160 participants of the ongoing ImmuneRACE study, and 1,000 to 1,500 subjects contributed by 6 global collaborators. Subjects who had been exposed to COVID-19, were actively infected with it, or had recovered from it provided the deeply sampled blood TCRbeta repertoires that made up the dataset. Nearly every sample came with metadata listing a de-identified subject ID, COVID-19 status, age in years and sex. Where available, HLA class I and class II types were taken from metadata supplied by the sample provider and were not determined by assay-based typing. The repertoires were released in a freely available public database meant as a resource for research on the immune response to SARS-CoV-2. The material from the prospective study consisted of cDNA or gDNA derived from T cells, B-cell-depleted T cells, or PBMCs.

About this clone itself: The clone's antigen remains unknown. Base qualities are missing; no much larger clone stands one base away.

The collaborating institutions used their own protocols to collect whole blood in K2EDTA tubes. For TCRbeta analysis, collaborators shipped samples in one of three forms: frozen whole blood, isolated PBMCs, or DNA extracted from either of those sample types. TCRbeta CDR3 regions were amplified from genomic DNA using the immunoSEQ Assay, a bias-controlled multiplex PCR. In the authors' own workflow: The number of nucleated cells in each sample was estimated by amplification of reference gene primers within the assay. Sequence reads were collapsed and filtered to measure the absolute abundance of every unique TCRbeta CDR3 rearrangement. Productive Simpson clonality was computed per sample as the square root of Simpson's diversity index over productive rearrangements. TCRdb took over this immuneACCESS table, retaining in-frame rearrangements with V and J assigned. Such tables are incomplete; in checked studies, under half of the missing clones stem from an unresolved V gene, and the remainder is unexplained. For V, J and clone size, that table is used; D and trimming come from the DNA. Here the sample has about 60,000 clones; about 86% occur a single time. 1.2% of the sample is held by the ten biggest clonotypes.

From cysteine to phenylalanine, the CDR3 is 13 amino acids long. Only the CDR3 DNA stays, 39 bases, in frame from base 1. The V end gives up 4 bases and the J end 5 bases, leaving 3 bases in the junction not matched to a gene. Results the study describes overall, beyond this receptor: The amount of clinical and demographic metadata varied by source and participant and was provided uncurated.

The sequencing sample was made of peripheral blood. The chain employs TRBV12-3 or TRBV12-4 and TRBJ2-7; 9 bases in between match TRBD1. The clonotype comes from a man aged 40-49 years with acute or convalescent COVID-19. CDR3 loop: CASSYRDRDEQYF. The DNA is as follows: TGTGCCAGCAGTTACCGGGACAGGGACGAGCAGTACTTC.